This entry describes one TCR beta chain. What it binds is not known. This record belongs to a study of cytomegalovirus exposure and HLA in healthy donors. Whole-study findings and limits: Confirmation was obtained in vitro that a few CMV-associated chains are specific for CMV antigens. Rare TCR sequences dominated, though some public TCRs recurred in many donors.

These donors were members of the approximately 110-subject validation cohort, a group separate from the roughly 670-subject first cohort. The ends lost 0 bases at V and 6 bases at J; junction bases unmatched: 15. Germline-derived CDR1 and CDR2 are LNHDA and SQIVND (reference sequence). The CDR3 is 19 residues long. Data came from immunoSEQ multiplex PCR; TCRdb stores just in-frame clones and leaves some out. Of tens of thousands of clones listed, approximately 96% are singletons. This clonotype was obtained from a woman younger than 35 in good health and CMV-seropositive. The V and J genes are TRBV19 and TRBJ2-1; 9 nucleotides agree with TRBD2. The specimen sequenced was PBMCs. CDR3 sequence reads: CASSIEAPHRAGGSNEQFF. CDR3 DNA sequence: TGTGCCAGTAGTATAGAGGCCCCACACCGCGCGGGAGGGAGCAATGAGCAGTTCTTC.